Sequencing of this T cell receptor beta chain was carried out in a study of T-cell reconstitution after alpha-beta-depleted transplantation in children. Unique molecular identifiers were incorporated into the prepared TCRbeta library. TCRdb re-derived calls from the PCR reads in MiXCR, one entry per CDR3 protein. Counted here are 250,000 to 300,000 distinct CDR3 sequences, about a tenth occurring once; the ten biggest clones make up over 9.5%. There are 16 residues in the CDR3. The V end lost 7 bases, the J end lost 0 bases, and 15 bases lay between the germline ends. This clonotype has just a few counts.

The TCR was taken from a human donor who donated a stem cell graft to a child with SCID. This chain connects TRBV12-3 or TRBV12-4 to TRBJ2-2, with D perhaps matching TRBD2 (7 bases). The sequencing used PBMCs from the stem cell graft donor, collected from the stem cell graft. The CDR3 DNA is TGTGCCAGCACCCTGGGGGGGGCTCCGAACACCGGGGAGCTGTTTTTT. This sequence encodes CASTLGGAPNTGELFF.